The 18 T cell receptor beta chains below come from one sample, sequenced in a study of blood T cell repertoires in COVID-19. Here immunoSEQ multiplex PCR was the method, and the copy in TCRdb shows in-frame clones only, minus some. The table shows tens of thousands of clones, with 70% to 90% occurring only once. The source material was peripheral blood. Receptors originate from a man aged 45-60 years with active COVID-19.

This clone is a singleton in its sample. The genes are TRBV24-1 and TRBJ1-1, with 12 bases aligning to TRBD1. Losses at the gene ends were 8 bases for V and 7 bases for J; bases not matched to a gene: 10. The germline V gene has CDR1 KGHDR and CDR2 SFDVKD. The length of the CDR3 is 15 residues. CDR3 coding DNA: TGTGCCACCAACGGGACAGGGGGCGACGACAGTGAAGCTTTCTTT. Its translation is CATNGTGGDDSEAFF.

The chain recombines TRBV4-1 with TRBJ2-1, with a tentative D call TRBD1 (5 bases). CDR3 length equals 18 residues. Germline V CDR1 and CDR2: MGHRA, YSYEKL. V was cut by 4 bases and J by 4 bases, with 23 bases left in between. The CDR3 loop is CASSRVAGPVSSYNEQFF. The CDR3 DNA reads TGCGCCAGCAGCCGAGTTGCAGGGCCGGTCTCGTCATACAATGAGCAGTTCTTC.

The chain links TRBV19 to TRBJ2-1, with a weak D call TRBD2 (5 bases). Per germline, CDR1 LNHDA and CDR2 SQIVND (reference sequence). The CDR3 consists of 15 residues. V shed 5 bases and J shed 8 bases, with 19 bases lying between them. CDR3 in amino acids: CASSSRSSVAHEQFF. The CDR3 nucleotides are TGTGCCAGTAGTTCCCGTAGTAGCGTAGCCCATGAGCAGTTCTTC.

The V and J genes are TRBV4-1 and TRBJ1-2; TRBD1 might be the D (5 bases). The CDR3 runs 15 residues. Germline V gene lookup returns CDR1 MGHRA and CDR2 YSYEKL. V lost 1 base and J 4 bases, leaving 13 bases between the germline ends. This chain's CDR3 is CASSQGSGNLYGYTF. The CDR3 coding sequence is TGCGCCAGCAGCCAAGGGTCAGGGAACCTCTATGGCTACACCTTC.

The genes are TRBV12-3 or TRBV12-4 and TRBJ2-1; D unresolved. Trimming shortened V by 1 base and J by 5 bases, and 6 bases separated the two germline ends. This CDR3 is built from 13 residues. CDR3 loop: CASSLGADNEQFF. CDR3 nucleotides: TGTGCCAGCAGTTTAGGGGCAGACAATGAGCAGTTCTTC.

V and J are TRBV7-3 and TRBJ1-2; D is possibly TRBD1 (6 bases). Between the trimmed V and J ends, which lost 7 bases and 5 bases, there was a span of 17 bases. CDR1 SGHTA and CDR2 FQGTGA come from the germline V gene. There are 14 residues in the CDR3. The CDR3 DNA reads as TGTGCCAGCAAACCAGGGGCTGGTGGGTATGGCTACACCTTC. Amino acids: CASKPGAGGYGYTF.

This clone came up a few times. The V and J genes are TRBV5-1 and TRBJ1-4; D gene ambiguous. The CDR3 totals 14 residues. Germline values: CDR1 SGHRS, CDR2 YFSETQ. The V end was cut by 1 base, the J end by 5 bases, with 9 bases between. As DNA, the CDR3 is TGCGCCAGCAGCTTGTCCCCCGTCAATGAAAAACTGTTTTTT. Translation gives CASSLSPVNEKLFF.

This chain uses TRBV18 with TRBJ1-5; tentative D call: TRBD1 (6 bases). The CDR3 is 14 residues long. Germline CDR1 and CDR2: KGHSH and LQKENI. V gave up 3 bases and J gave up 7 bases, with 13 bases separating them. The CDR3 DNA follows: TGTGCCAGCTCACCTTTGGACAGTAGACAGCCCCAGCATTTT. Translated, it gives CASSPLDSRQPQHF.

About this clone itself: One end of the junction fails to match germline, which may point to a read error. The gene calls are TRBV7-9 and TRBJ1-2; tentatively, D is TRBD1 (6 bases). The CDR3 has 14 residues. CDR1 and CDR2 from the germline V gene are SEHNR and FQNEAQ (reference sequence). CDR3 loop: CASSSGQLIYSYTF. The CDR3 DNA sequence: TGTGCCAGCAGCTCCGGACAGTTAATCTATAGCTACACCTTC.

This chain links TRBV18 with TRBJ1-3; D is unresolved. The ends were cut back, 4 bases at V and 8 bases at J, with 9 bases in the middle. CDR3 length equals 12 residues. Germline values: CDR1 KGHSH, CDR2 LQKENI. This chain's CDR3 is CASSLSIDTIYF. For the CDR3, the DNA is TGTGCCAGCTCACTATCGATAGACACCATATATTTT.

This chain links TRBV18 with TRBJ1-4; D gene uncertain. This CDR3 is built from 16 residues. Germline values: CDR1 KGHSH, CDR2 LQKENI. Between the trimmed V and J ends, which lost 5 bases and 0 bases, there was a span of 13 bases. The CDR3 sequence: CASSTSTPTTNEKLFF. CDR3 in DNA: TGTGCCAGCTCAACCTCGACACCTACAACTAATGAAAAACTGTTTTTT. The whole variable domain, remainder taken from reference TRBV18 and TRBJ1-4, is NAGVMQNPRHLVRRRGQEARLRCSPMKGHSHVYWYRQLPEEGLKFMVYLQKENIIDESGMPKERFSAEFPKEGPSILRIQQVVRGDSAAYFCASSTSTPTTNEKLFFGSGTQLSVL.

V and J are TRBV28 and TRBJ2-6; D perhaps matches TRBD2 (6 bases). CDR3 length: 15 amino acids. V lost 6 bases, J lost 4 bases, and 13 bases lay in between. From germline, CDR1 is MDHEN and CDR2 SYDVKM. Here the CDR3 DNA reads TGTGCCAGCAGGCCCGCGGGACCCGGGGCCAACGTCCTGACTTTC. This gives the protein CASRPAGPGANVLTF.

The genes are TRBV29-1 and TRBJ1-6; 8 positions match TRBD1. Germline lookup yields CDR1 SQVTM and CDR2 ANQGSEA. This CDR3 contains 18 residues. Germline trimming cut 2 bases from V and 6 bases from J; bases unmatched to any gene: 15. CDR3 residues: CSVERTGRRPEGNSPLHF. The CDR3 nucleotides are TGCAGCGTTGAAAGGACAGGGAGGAGGCCAGAGGGTAATTCACCCCTCCACTTT.

This chain joins TRBV14 and TRBJ2-5, with D perhaps TRBD1 (6 bases). Deletions cut 1 base from V and 1 base from J, with 10 bases between. CDR3 length equals 15 residues. Germline lookup yields CDR1 SGHDN and CDR2 FVKESK. The CDR3 reads CASSQGKGVQETQYF. The CDR3 bases are TGTGCCAGCAGCCAAGGGAAGGGGGTCCAAGAGACCCAGTACTTC.

This CDR3 is CASSFGQSIYF. In DNA form, the CDR3 reads TGTGCCAGCAGCTTCGGACAAAGCATATATTTT. The V and J genes are TRBV7-8 and TRBJ1-3; weak D call: TRBD1 (5 bases). V shed 3 bases and J shed 12 bases, with 9 bases lying between them. Looked up from germline, CDR1 is SGHVS and CDR2 is FQNEAQ. CDR3 length: 11 amino acids.

The gene calls are TRBV7-8 and TRBJ2-7; perhaps TRBD1 as D (5 bases). Deletions cut 2 bases from V and 5 bases from J, with 22 bases between. There are 17 residues in the CDR3. Germline CDR1 and CDR2: SGHVS and FQNEAQ. The CDR3 is CASSLKQPGQIGDEQYV. The CDR3 DNA sequence: TGTGCCAGCAGCTTAAAGCAACCCGGGCAGATAGGGGACGAGCAGTACGTC.

J is TRBJ1-2 and V is TRBV19; no clear D. V shed 1 base and J shed 4 bases, with 10 bases lying between them. The CDR3 is made up of 14 amino acids. In germline, CDR1 is LNHDA, CDR2 SQIVND (reference sequence). CDR3 DNA sequence: TGTGCCAGTAGTATAGGAGCAGGCTCCTATGGCTACACCTTC. Translating it yields CASSIGAGSYGYTF.

V is TRBV27 and J is TRBJ2-7, with 7 positions matching TRBD2. Germline CDR1 reads MNHEY; CDR2 reads SMNVEV (reference sequence). With 2 bases clipped from V and 0 bases from J, the junction kept 7 bases outside the gene matches. This CDR3 has 16 residues. CDR3 residues: CASSLISAGDSYEQYV. CDR3 nucleotides: TGTGCCAGCAGTTTAATTTCGGCGGGAGACTCCTACGAGCAGTACGTC.